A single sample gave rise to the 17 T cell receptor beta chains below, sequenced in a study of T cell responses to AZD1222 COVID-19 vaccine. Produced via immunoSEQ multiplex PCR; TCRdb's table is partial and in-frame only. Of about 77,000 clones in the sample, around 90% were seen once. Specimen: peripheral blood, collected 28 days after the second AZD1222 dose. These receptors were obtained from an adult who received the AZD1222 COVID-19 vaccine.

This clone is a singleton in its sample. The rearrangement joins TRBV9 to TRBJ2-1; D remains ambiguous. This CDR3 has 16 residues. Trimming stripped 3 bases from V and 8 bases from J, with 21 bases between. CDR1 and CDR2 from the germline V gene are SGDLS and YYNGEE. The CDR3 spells CASSASRIIPGDEQFF. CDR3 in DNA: TGTGCCAGCAGCGCCTCAAGGATCATCCCTGGGGATGAGCAGTTCTTC.

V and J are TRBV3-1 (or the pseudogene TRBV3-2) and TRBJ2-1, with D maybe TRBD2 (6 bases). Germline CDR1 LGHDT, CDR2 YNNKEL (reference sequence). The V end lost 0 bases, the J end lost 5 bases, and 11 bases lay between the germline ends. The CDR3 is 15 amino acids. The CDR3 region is CASSQDPGSHNEQFF. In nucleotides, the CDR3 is TGTGCCAGCAGCCAAGATCCCGGGAGTCACAATGAGCAGTTCTTC.

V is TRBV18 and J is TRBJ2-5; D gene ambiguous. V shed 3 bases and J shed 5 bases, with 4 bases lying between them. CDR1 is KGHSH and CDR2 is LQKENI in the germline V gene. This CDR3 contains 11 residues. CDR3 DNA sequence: TGTGCCAGCTCACCGGGGGAGACCCAGTACTTC. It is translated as CASSPGETQYF.

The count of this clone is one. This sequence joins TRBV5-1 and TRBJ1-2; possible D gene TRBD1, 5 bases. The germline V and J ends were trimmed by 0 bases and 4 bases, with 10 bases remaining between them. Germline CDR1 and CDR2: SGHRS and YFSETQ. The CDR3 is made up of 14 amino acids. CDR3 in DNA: TGCGCCAGCAGCTTGGGGGACGGAAGCTATGGCTACACCTTC. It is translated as CASSLGDGSYGYTF. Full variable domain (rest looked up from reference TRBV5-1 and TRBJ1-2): KAGVTQTPRYLIKTRGQQVTLSCSPISGHRSVSWYQQTPGQGLQFLFEYFSETQRNKGNFPGRFSGRQFSNSRSEMNVSTLELGDSALYLCASSLGDGSYGYTFGSGTRLTVV.

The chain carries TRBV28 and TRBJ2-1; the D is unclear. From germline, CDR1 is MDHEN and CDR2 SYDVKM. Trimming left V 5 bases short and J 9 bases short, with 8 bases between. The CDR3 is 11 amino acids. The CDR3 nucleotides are TGTGCCAGCAGTCGAGTTGCTGAGCAGTTCTTC. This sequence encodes CASSRVAEQFF.

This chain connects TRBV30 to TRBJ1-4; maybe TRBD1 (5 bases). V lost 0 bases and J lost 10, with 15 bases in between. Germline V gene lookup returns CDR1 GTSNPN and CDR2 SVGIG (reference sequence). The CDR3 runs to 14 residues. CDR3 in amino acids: CAWSVHQGRPKLFF. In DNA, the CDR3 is TGTGCCTGGAGTGTACACCAGGGCAGGCCAAAACTGTTTTTT.

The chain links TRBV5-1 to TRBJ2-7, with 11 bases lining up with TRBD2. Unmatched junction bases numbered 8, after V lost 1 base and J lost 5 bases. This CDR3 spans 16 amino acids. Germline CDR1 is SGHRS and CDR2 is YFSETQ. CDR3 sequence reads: CASSLLASGRKDEQYF. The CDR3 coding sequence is TGCGCCAGCAGCTTGTTGGCTAGCGGGAGGAAAGACGAGCAGTACTTC. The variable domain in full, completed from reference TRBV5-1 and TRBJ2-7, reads KAGVTQTPRYLIKTRGQQVTLSCSPISGHRSVSWYQQTPGQGLQFLFEYFSETQRNKGNFPGRFSGRQFSNSRSEMNVSTLELGDSALYLCASSLLASGRKDEQYFGPGTRLTVT.

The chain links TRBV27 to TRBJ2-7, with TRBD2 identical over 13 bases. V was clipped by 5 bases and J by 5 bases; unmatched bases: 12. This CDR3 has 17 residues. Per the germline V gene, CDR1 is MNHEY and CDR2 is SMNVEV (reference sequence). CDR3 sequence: CASSPGLAGESVHEQYF. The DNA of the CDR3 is TGTGCCAGCAGTCCCGGACTAGCGGGAGAGTCTGTCCACGAGCAGTACTTC.

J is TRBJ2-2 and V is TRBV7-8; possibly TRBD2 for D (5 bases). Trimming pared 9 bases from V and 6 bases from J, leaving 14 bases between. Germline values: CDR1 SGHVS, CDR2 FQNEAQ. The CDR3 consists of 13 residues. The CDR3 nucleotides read TGTGCCAGTACTAGAGGCCGGGCCGGGGAGCTGTTTTTT. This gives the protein CASTRGRAGELFF. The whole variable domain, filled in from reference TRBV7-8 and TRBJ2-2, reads GAGVSQSPRYKVAKRGQDVALRCDPISGHVSLFWYQQALGQGPEFLTYFQNEAQLDKSGLPSDRFFAERPEGSVSTLKIQRTQQEDSAVYLCASTRGRAGELFFGEGSRLTVL.

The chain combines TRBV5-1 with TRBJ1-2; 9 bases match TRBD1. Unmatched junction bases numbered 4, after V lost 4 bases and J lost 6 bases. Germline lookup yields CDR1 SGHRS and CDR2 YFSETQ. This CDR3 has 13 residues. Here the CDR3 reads CASSLDRGNGYTF. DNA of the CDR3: TGCGCCAGCAGCCTGGACAGGGGAAATGGCTACACCTTC.

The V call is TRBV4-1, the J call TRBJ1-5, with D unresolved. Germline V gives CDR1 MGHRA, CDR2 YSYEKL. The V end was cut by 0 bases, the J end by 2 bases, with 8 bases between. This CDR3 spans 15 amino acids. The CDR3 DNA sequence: TGCGCCAGCAGCCAAGAAATGGCGGGCAATCAGCCCCAGCATTTT. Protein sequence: CASSQEMAGNQPQHF.

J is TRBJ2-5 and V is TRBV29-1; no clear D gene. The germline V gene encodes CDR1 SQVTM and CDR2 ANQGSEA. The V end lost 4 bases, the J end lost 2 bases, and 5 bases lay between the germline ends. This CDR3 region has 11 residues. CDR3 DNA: TGCAGCGTTGTCGGGCAAGAGACCCAGTACTTC. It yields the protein CSVVGQETQYF.

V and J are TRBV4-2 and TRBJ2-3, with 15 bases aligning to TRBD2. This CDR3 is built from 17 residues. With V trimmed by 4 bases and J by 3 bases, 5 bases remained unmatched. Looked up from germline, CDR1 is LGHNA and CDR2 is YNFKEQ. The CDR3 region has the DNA TGTGCCAGCAGCCGGACTAGCGGGAGGGCCCTTACAGATACGCAGTATTTT. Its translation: CASSRTSGRALTDTQYF.

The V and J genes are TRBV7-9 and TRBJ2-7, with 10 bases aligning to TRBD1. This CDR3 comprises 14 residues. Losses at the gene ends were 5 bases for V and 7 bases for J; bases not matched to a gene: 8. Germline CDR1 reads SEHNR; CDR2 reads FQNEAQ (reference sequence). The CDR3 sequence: CASSRTGGVEEQYF. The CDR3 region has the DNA TGTGCCAGCAGCCGGACAGGGGGGGTGGAGGAGCAGTACTTC.

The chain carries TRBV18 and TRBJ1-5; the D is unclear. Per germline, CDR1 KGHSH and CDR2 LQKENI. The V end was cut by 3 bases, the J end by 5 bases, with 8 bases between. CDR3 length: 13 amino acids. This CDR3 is CASSPGRHQPQHF. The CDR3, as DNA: TGTGCCAGCTCACCGGGAAGGCATCAGCCCCAGCATTTT.

The CDR3 loop reads CASSPTGLAGGFTGELFF. The DNA for the CDR3 is TGTGCCAGCAGCCCTACGGGACTAGCGGGAGGGTTCACCGGGGAGCTGTTTTTT. The J gene is TRBJ2-2, the V gene TRBV11-2, with 16 bases matching TRBD2. V shed 5 bases, J shed 4 bases, and the junction held 7 bases outside the gene matches. The CDR3 totals 18 residues. CDR1 SGHAT and CDR2 FQNNGV come from the germline V gene.

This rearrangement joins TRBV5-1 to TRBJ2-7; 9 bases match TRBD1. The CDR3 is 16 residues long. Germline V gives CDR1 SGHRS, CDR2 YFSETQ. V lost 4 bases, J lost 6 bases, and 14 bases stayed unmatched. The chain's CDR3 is CASSNGQGWTLGEQYF. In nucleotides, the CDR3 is TGCGCCAGCAGCAACGGACAGGGGTGGACCTTGGGCGAGCAGTACTTC.